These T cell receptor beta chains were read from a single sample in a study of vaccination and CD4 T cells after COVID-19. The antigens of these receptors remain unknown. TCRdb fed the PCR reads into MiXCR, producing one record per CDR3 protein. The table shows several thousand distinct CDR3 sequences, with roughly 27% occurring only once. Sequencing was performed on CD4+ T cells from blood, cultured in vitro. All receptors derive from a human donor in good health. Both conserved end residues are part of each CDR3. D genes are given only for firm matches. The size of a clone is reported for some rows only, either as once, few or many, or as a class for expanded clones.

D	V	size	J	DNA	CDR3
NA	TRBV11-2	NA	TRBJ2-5	TGTGCCAGCAGCCAAAAAGAGACCCAGTACTTC	CASSQKETQYF
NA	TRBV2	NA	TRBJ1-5	TGTGCCAGCAGTGAACGGGGCGGGCAGGGAGGACAGCCCCAGCATTTT	CASSERGGQGGQPQHF
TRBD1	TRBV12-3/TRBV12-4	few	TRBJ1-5	TGTGCCAGCAGCAGGGGGCTAGGTCAGCCCCAGCATTTT	CASSRGLGQPQHF
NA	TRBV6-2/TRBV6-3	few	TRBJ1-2	TGTGCCAGCAGTCAATTGCAGCAGTCGGGCGGCTACACCTTC	CASSQLQQSGGYTF
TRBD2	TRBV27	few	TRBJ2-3	TGTGCCAGCAGTTTATCGCCCGGGACTAGCGGAAGCACAGATACGCAGTATTTT	CASSLSPGTSGSTDTQYF
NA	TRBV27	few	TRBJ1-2	TGTGCCGCGGCCGGCAGCCGAACAAACTATGGCTACACCTTC	CAAAGSRTNYGYTF
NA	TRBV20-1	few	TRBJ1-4	TGCAGTGGATCAGCAAATGAAAAACTGTTTTTT	CSGSANEKLFF
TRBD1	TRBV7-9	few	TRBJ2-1	TGTGCCAGCAGCCCGGACAGGGTCTACAATGAGCAGTTCTTC	CASSPDRVYNEQFF
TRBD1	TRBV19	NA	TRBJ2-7	TGTGCCAGTAGTAGAGGACAGGGGTACGAGCAGTACTTC	CASSRGQGYEQYF
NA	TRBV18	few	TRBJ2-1	TGTGCCAGCTCACCACCGGTGGGCCGGGGCTCCTACAATGAGCAGTTCTTC	CASSPPVGRGSYNEQFF
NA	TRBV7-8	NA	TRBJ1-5	TGTGCCAGCAGCTTAGGGGGGTTGGGGGGCAATCAGCCCCAGCATTTT	CASSLGGLGGNQPQHF
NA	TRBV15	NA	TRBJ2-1	TGTGCCACCAGCAGGGGGGGCAGGACCGGCTACAATGAGCAGTTCTTC	CATSRGGRTGYNEQFF
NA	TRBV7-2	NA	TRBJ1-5	TGTGCCAGCAGCTTAATGGGGAGAGACAATCAGCCCCAGCATTTT	CASSLMGRDNQPQHF
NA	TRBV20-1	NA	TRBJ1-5	TGCAGTGCTCCGTCCCAGGGCTACAATCAGCCCCAGCATTTT	CSAPSQGYNQPQHF
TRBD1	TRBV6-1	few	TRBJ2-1	TGTGCCAGCAGCCCTACCGGTTCACTGCACGGTGGGGGACAGTACAATGAGCAGTTCTTC	CASSPTGSLHGGGQYNEQFF
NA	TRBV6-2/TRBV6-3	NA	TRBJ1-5	TGTGCCAGCAGTTACGGTCTTGGGCATTCTGAGGGTCAGCCCCAGCATTTT	CASSYGLGHSEGQPQHF
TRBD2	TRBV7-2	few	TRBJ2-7	TGTGCCAGCAGCCCCCGAGCGGGAGCCTACGAGCAGTACTTC	CASSPRAGAYEQYF
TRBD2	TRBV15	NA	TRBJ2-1	TGTGCCACCAGCAGAGATCGGCGGGAGGTCCATGAGCAGTTCTTC	CATSRDRREVHEQFF
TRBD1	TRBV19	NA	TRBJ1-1	TGTGCCAGTGGTGGCAGGGGGGCGATGAACACTGAAGCTTTCTTT	CASGGRGAMNTEAFF
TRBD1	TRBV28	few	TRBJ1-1	TGTGCCAGCAGGGACAGGGGTAACACTGAAGCTTTCTTT	CASRDRGNTEAFF
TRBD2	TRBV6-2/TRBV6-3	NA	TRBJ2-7	TGTGCCAGCAGCGCCGGGACTAGCTACGAGCAGTACTTC	CASSAGTSYEQYF
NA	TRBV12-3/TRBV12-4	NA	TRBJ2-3	TGTGCCAGCCGGCTCAGCACAGATACGCAGTATTTT	CASRLSTDTQYF
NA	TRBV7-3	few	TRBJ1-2	TGTGCCAGCAGCCCCTCTGGGAGCATCTATGGCTACACCTTC	CASSPSGSIYGYTF
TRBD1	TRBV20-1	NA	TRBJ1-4	TGCAGTGCTAGAGCAGATAAGACAGGGCTAAGGGAAAAACTGTTTTTT	CSARADKTGLREKLFF
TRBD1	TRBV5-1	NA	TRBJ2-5	TGCGCCAGCAAGTTAGGACAGGGGTATCGGGAGACCCAGTACTTC	CASKLGQGYRETQYF
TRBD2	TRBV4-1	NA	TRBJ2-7	TGCGCCAGCCTCGAGGGGCTAGCGGGAGTCGAGCAGTACTTC	CASLEGLAGVEQYF
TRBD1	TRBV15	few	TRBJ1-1	TGTGCCACTAGCAGGGGGCGGAACACTGAAGCTTTCTTT	CATSRGRNTEAFF
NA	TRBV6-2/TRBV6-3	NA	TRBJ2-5	TGTGCCAGCAGTTACAGAGAGACCCAGTACTTC	CASSYRETQYF
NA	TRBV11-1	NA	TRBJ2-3	TGTGCCAGCAGCTTAGCATCCTTTGGGGGCACAGATACGCAGTATTTT	CASSLASFGGTDTQYF
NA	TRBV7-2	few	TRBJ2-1	TGTGCCAGCAGCCCCGGGCGTCGGGAGCAGTTCTTC	CASSPGRREQFF
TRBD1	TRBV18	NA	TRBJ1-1	TGTGCCAGCTCACCAGTGGACAGGGGGCACACTGAAGCTTTCTTT	CASSPVDRGHTEAFF
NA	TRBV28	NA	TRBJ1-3	TGTGCCAGCAGTTTACAACAGGAATCTGGAAACACCATATATTTT	CASSLQQESGNTIYF
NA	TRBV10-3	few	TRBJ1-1	TGTGCCATCAGGCTCGGGGCAGAAGCTTTCTTT	CAIRLGAEAFF
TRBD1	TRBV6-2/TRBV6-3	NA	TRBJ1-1	TGTGCCAGCAGTTATCCGGGACAGGGGGCGAGGGGCACTGAAGCTTTCTTT	CASSYPGQGARGTEAFF
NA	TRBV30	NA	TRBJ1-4	TGTGCCTGGAGTGGACGGGTTGAAAAACTGTTTTTT	CAWSGRVEKLFF
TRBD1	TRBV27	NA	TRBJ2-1	TGTGCCAGCAGCCGGGACAGATACAATGAGCAGTTCTTC	CASSRDRYNEQFF
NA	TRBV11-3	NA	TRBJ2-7	TGTGCCAGCAGCCCTGGACGCGCGTCCTACGAGCAGTACTTC	CASSPGRASYEQYF
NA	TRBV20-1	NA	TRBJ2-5	TGCAGTGCTAGACAGGAGGGTCCAGAGACCCAGTACTTC	CSARQEGPETQYF
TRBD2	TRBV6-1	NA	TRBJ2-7	TGTGCCAGCACCCGGGGGGGTTACGAGCAGTACTTC	CASTRGGYEQYF
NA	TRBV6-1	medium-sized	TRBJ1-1	TGTGCCACTGGTCCCTTGGGGGAGGGGAACACTGAAGCTTTCTTT	CATGPLGEGNTEAFF
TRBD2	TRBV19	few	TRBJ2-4	TGTGCCAGTAGTATACAAGGGACTAGCGGTCCCAAAAACATTCAGTACTTC	CASSIQGTSGPKNIQYF
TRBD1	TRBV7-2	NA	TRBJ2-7	TGTGCCAGCAGCCCAACAGGGGGCATATCCACCTACGAGCAGTACTTC	CASSPTGGISTYEQYF
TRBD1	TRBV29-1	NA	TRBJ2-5	TGCAGCGTCAGAGACAGGGGTCGAGAGACCCAGTACTTC	CSVRDRGRETQYF
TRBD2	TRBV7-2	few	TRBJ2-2	TGTGCCAGCAGCTTATCTAGCGGAACTAACACCGGGGAGCTGTTTTTT	CASSLSSGTNTGELFF
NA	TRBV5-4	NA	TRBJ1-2	TGTGCCAGCACACAACGAGGGGTGGGGCTGACCTATGGCTACACCTTC	CASTQRGVGLTYGYTF
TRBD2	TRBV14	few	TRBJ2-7	TGTGCCAGCAGCCAAATTATGACGGGAGGGTCCTACGAGCAGTACTTC	CASSQIMTGGSYEQYF
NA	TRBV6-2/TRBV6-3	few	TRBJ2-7	TGTGCCAGCAGGTTAGCCGGAACCTCCTACGAGCAGTACTTC	CASRLAGTSYEQYF
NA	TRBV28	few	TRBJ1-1	TGTGCCAGCCGACACGGGGAAGCTTTCTTT	CASRHGEAFF
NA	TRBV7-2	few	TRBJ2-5	TGTGCCAGCAGCTTAGGCGGGACGACAGAGACCCAGTACTTC	CASSLGGTTETQYF
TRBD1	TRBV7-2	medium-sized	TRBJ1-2	TGTGCCAGCAGCTCGCACCCGGGACAGGGGTCGTCGGGCTACACCTTC	CASSSHPGQGSSGYTF
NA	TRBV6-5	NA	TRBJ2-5	TGTGCCAGCAGTTACTCGTTGTACCAAGAGACCCAGTACTTC	CASSYSLYQETQYF
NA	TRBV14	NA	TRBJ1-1	TGTGCCAGCAGCCTTTTCACTGAAGCTTTCTTT	CASSLFTEAFF
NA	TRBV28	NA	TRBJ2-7	TGTGCCAGCAGTTTAGGAGCGGGCGTCTACGAGCAGTACTTC	CASSLGAGVYEQYF